This T cell receptor (beta chain) was recorded in a study of blood T cells in healthy people across ages. The study's findings and limits: Diversity was higher, and naive CD4+ cells more numerous, in long-lived donors than in aged donors.

Germline-derived CDR1 and CDR2 are SGHTA and FQGNSA. The germline V and J ends were trimmed by 2 bases and 9 bases, with 17 bases remaining between them. CDR3 length equals 15 residues. Primed by a sample-barcoded 5' primer and a J-beta primer mix, a second PCR proceeded for roughly 7 to 12 cycles. At least 2.5 million CDR3-containing paired-end reads were obtained per sample. TCRdb processed the 5' RACE reads anew with MiXCR; each CDR3 protein has one entry. The sample has about 1 million distinct CDR3 sequences; under 55% are singletons. A note on this clonotype: Its cognate antigen is unknown.

Healthy Caucasians from Russia aged roughly 6 to 95 served as donors. Researchers isolated at least 7 million PBMCs per sample. This receptor was identified in an older woman in good health. This chain joins TRBV7-2 and TRBJ1-5; D not certain. The sequenced sample was blood. CDR3 region: CASSLKGLASGPQHF. The CDR3 DNA follows: TGTGCCAGCAGCTTAAAGGGATTGGCCTCCGGGCCCCAGCATTTT.